One and the same sample provided the 16 T cell receptor beta chains below, sequenced in a study of shared clonotypes between healthy human individuals. Libraries were prepared by immunoSEQ multiplex PCR; TCRdb keeps only in-frame clonotypes and omits some of them. The table includes around 510,000 clones, approximately 95% detected once. Sequencing was performed on naive CD4+ T cells sorted from blood. Subset reported: CD45RA+ positively selected. The receptors were sampled from a woman in her thirties in good health.

V gene TRBV5-1 combines with J gene TRBJ2-1, with 10 bases that match TRBD2. J gave up 7 bases and V 0 bases, and 7 bases lay outside the gene matches. The CDR3 length is 16 residues. Germline loops: CDR1 SGHRS, CDR2 YFSETQ. CDR3 nucleotides: TGCGCCAGCAGCTTGGCGACTAGCGGGTTGTCAAATGAGCAGTTCTTC. Translation gives CASSLATSGLSNEQFF.

CDR3 in DNA: TGTGCCACCGATGACAGGGGGAGCAATCAGCCCCAGCATTTT. It specifies CATDDRGSNQPQHF. The genes are TRBV6-1 and TRBJ1-5; 9 bases are shared with TRBD1. The germline V gene has CDR1 MNHNS and CDR2 SASEGT. CDR3 length equals 14 residues. The junction had 5 bases not matched to a gene; V was cut back by 10 bases and J by 1 base.

The chain employs TRBV9 and TRBJ1-2; 7 positions match TRBD1. Germline V lookup: CDR1 SGDLS, CDR2 YYNGEE. The CDR3 sequence is 15 residues long. V shed 0 bases and J 2 bases; nucleotides not matched to a gene: 4. CDR3: CASSVAQGGNYGYTF. The CDR3 DNA sequence: TGTGCCAGCAGCGTAGCCCAGGGGGGGAACTATGGCTACACCTTC.

This sequence joins TRBV6-1 and TRBJ1-2; no firm D call. CDR1 is MNHNS and CDR2 is SASEGT in the germline V gene. CDR3 length: 13 amino acids. Trimming took 5 bases from V and 5 from J, leaving 12 bases between them. The CDR3 DNA follows: TGTGCCAGCAGTCCACCCGACAAGTATGGCTACACCTTC. Translated: CASSPPDKYGYTF.

The chain uses TRBV7-9 and TRBJ1-1, with D uncertain. Germline CDR1 is SEHNR and CDR2 is FQNEAQ (reference sequence). The CDR3 runs to 13 residues. Deletions cut 0 bases from V and 3 bases from J, with 5 bases between. As DNA, the CDR3 is TGTGCCAGCAGCTTAGCTGCTGACACTGAAGCTTTCTTT. It encodes CASSLAADTEAFF.

This chain links TRBV4-1 with TRBJ2-1, with TRBD1 matching over 7 bases. Germline V gene sequence: CDR1 MGHRA, CDR2 YSYEKL. V lost 1 base and J lost 2; bases outside the gene matches: 2. The CDR3 contains 15 residues. The CDR3 bases are TGCGCCAGCAGCCAAGGACAGGGACCCTACAATGAGCAGTTCTTC. Amino acid sequence: CASSQGQGPYNEQFF.

The J gene is TRBJ2-7, the V gene TRBV6-1; D possibly corresponds to TRBD1 (6 bases). Germline CDR1 is MNHNS and CDR2 is SASEGT. Between the trimmed V and J ends, which lost 1 base and 2 bases, there was a span of 12 bases. The CDR3 sequence is 15 residues long. The CDR3 reads CASSEGTGTTYEQYF. CDR3 in DNA: TGTGCCAGCAGTGAAGGTACAGGGACCACCTACGAGCAGTACTTC.

The rearrangement uses TRBV11-3 and TRBJ2-2; D uncertain. V shed 1 base and J shed 6 bases, with 9 bases lying between them. CDR1 is SGHNT, CDR2 YENEEA, per germline. CDR3 length: 14 amino acids. CDR3 sequence reads: CASSLGNFAGELFF. DNA of the CDR3: TGTGCCAGCAGCTTAGGCAACTTTGCCGGGGAGCTGTTTTTT.

V usage is TRBV21-1 and J usage is TRBJ2-1. TRBV21-1 is noted as a pseudogene. This CDR3 comprises 14 residues. CDR3 residues: CASAPDPVSNEQFF. The CDR3 coding sequence is TGTGCCAGCGCCCCCGACCCAGTCTCAAATGAGCAGTTCTTC.

The chain couples TRBV11-2 to TRBJ2-3; tentative D call: TRBD2 (7 bases). The CDR3 is 17 residues long. V gave up 2 bases and J gave up 2 bases, with 17 bases separating them. CDR1 is SGHAT and CDR2 is FQNNGV in the germline V gene. CDR3 region: CASSLRVRGRITDTQYF. The DNA for the CDR3 is TGTGCCAGCAGCTTAAGGGTGCGGGGGCGCATCACAGATACGCAGTATTTT.

The chain uses TRBV19 and TRBJ2-7; the D gene is possibly TRBD2 (6 bases). V was shortened by 4 bases and J by 3 bases, with 19 bases between the two germline ends. From germline, CDR1 is LNHDA and CDR2 SQIVND (reference sequence). CDR3 length: 16 amino acids. The CDR3 sequence: CASSRARDWRSYEQYF. DNA for the CDR3: TGTGCCAGTAGTAGGGCAAGGGACTGGAGAAGCTACGAGCAGTACTTC.

The rearrangement joins TRBV18 to TRBJ1-5; D perhaps matches TRBD1 (5 bases). V was clipped by 2 bases and J by 7 bases, with 21 bases between them. Germline-derived CDR1 and CDR2 are KGHSH and LQKENI. The CDR3 consists of 17 residues. The CDR3 region has the DNA TGTGCCAGCTCACCATCGGAAACCTCCGACCAGGGACAGCCCCAGCATTTT. Residues: CASSPSETSDQGQPQHF.

V and J are TRBV7-2 and TRBJ1-4, with D possibly TRBD1 on 6 matching bases. This CDR3 comprises 13 residues. Germline values: CDR1 SGHTA, CDR2 FQGNSA. V dropped 6 bases and J dropped 5 bases, with 10 bases sitting between them. The CDR3: CASRDRLNEKLFF. As DNA, the CDR3 is TGTGCCAGCAGAGACAGGCTCAATGAAAAACTGTTTTTT.

This chain uses TRBV21-1 with TRBJ2-7; TRBD1, the table's D call, was not compared with the DNA. TRBV21-1 is given as a pseudogene. The CDR3 is 14 residues long. CDR3 protein: CASSKGTGENEQYF. In DNA, the CDR3 is TGTGCCAGCAGCAAAGGGACAGGGGAGAACGAGCAGTACTTC.

The J gene is TRBJ2-4, the V gene TRBV7-2; no reliable D call. Germline loops: CDR1 SGHTA, CDR2 FQGNSA. Trimming took 2 bases from V and 2 from J, leaving 16 bases between them. This CDR3 contains 17 residues. CDR3 amino acids: CASSLLVQPVSKNIQYF. CDR3 bases: TGTGCCAGCAGCTTATTAGTTCAGCCCGTCTCCAAAAACATTCAGTACTTC.

The table lists this clone with a count of one. Other DNA sequences in this sample translate to the same CDR3. The V and J genes are TRBV28 and TRBJ2-7; 8 nucleotides agree with TRBD2. CDR1 MDHEN and CDR2 SYDVKM come from the germline V gene. J gave up 4 bases and V 1 base, and 3 bases lay outside the gene matches. This CDR3 is built from 14 residues. CDR3 in amino acids: CASSLLAGLYEQYF. DNA of the CDR3: TGTGCCAGCAGTTTATTAGCGGGATTATACGAGCAGTACTTC.